The rows below give T cell receptor beta chains drawn from one sample of a study of CD8+CD57+ T cells in acquired aplastic anemia. In TCRdb, the reads were re-called with MiXCR into one record per CDR3 protein. The sample consists of some 210,000 distinct CDR3 sequences, 61% of them appearing once. Source material: sorted CD4+, CD8+, or CD8+CD57+ T cells (not recorded which) from PBMCs. Receptors originate from a human donor in good health. The CDR3 runs from the conserved cysteine through the conserved F or W. Rows give clone size only sometimes, using once, few, many, or a class for an expanded clone.

v_call,j_call,clone_size,cdr3_aa
TRBV6-5,TRBJ1-2,many,CASSYSKGRGYGYTF
TRBV20-1,TRBJ2-2,.,CSARDAPPGGELFF
TRBV7-8,TRBJ1-1,.,CASSPEGPVVPEAFF
TRBV2,TRBJ1-1,.,CASSRRNRDRGFF
TRBV20-1,TRBJ2-7,.,CSVEGQGDYEQYF
TRBV7-9,TRBJ1-5,many,CASSLGQGDQPQHF
TRBV7-8,TRBJ1-3,.,CASNLGQTGNTIYF
TRBV7-2,TRBJ2-1,.,CASSLGGIWQFF
TRBV7-9,TRBJ2-5,few,CASSFVGEETQYF
TRBV7-9,TRBJ2-2,.,CASSFWTSGRLTNTGELFF
TRBV10-3,TRBJ1-1,.,CATKGQTNTEAFF
TRBV2,TRBJ2-3,.,CARSTRDTQYF
TRBV4-3,TRBJ2-2,many,CASSQEGRGLGGELFF
TRBV20-1,TRBJ2-3,many,CSAAGTSIADTQYF
TRBV19,TRBJ1-2,.,CASRGGGDSFNGYTF
TRBV27,TRBJ2-7,many,CASGWGIAGGYEQYF
TRBV20-1,TRBJ2-1,few,CSARAGLAGTLVQFF
TRBV7-8,TRBJ2-7,.,CASSSRRGTEQYF
TRBV19,TRBJ1-2,.,CASSIFLEAYGYTF
TRBV2,TRBJ2-7,.,CASSTGGVPYEQYF
TRBV7-3,TRBJ2-5,.,CASRIPGRPKETQYF
TRBV9,TRBJ2-5,.,CASSRMGTGEQETQYF
TRBV7-8,TRBJ2-1,.,CASSLAGGPSYNEQFF
TRBV4-1,TRBJ2-1,.,CASSQEGMIAGSYNEQFF
TRBV27,TRBJ2-7,many,CASTMRANSYEQYF
TRBV7-7,TRBJ2-2,many,CASSYDNGELFF
TRBV5-1,TRBJ1-6,.,CASSTTGPLHF
TRBV4-1,TRBJ1-3,.,CASSQGDGSGNTIYF
TRBV14,TRBJ1-2,once,CASSQIPRGADGYTF
TRBV25-1,TRBJ2-7,.,CASRDQGQGAYEQYF
TRBV6-4,TRBJ2-3,many,CASSDGSAGGPDTQYF
TRBV14,TRBJ2-3,.,CASSLAASDTQYF
TRBV10-3,TRBJ2-5,few,CAISQQVSETQYF
TRBV7-8,TRBJ2-1,many,CASSLDGGGNEQFF
TRBV10-3,TRBJ1-3,.,CATQQSSYGYTIYF
TRBV20-1,TRBJ1-2,.,CSARPLRGFGYTF
TRBV7-2,TRBJ1-2,.,CASSPYPVRNYGYTF
TRBV10-1,TRBJ2-1,few,CASSEERGTYNEQFF
TRBV20-1,TRBJ1-1,few,CSDPEAFF
TRBV7-9,TRBJ2-7,.,CASSPPQGGTYVQYF
TRBV5-8,TRBJ2-3,many,CASSLGVSTDTQYF
TRBV7-6,TRBJ1-6,.,CASSSGTAKNSPLHF
TRBV9,TRBJ1-1,many,CASSAQGVDTEAFF
TRBV6-5,TRBJ1-3,.,CASSEGRGDGNTIYF
TRBV7-6,TRBJ1-1,.,CASSGQVLDTEAFF
TRBV15,TRBJ1-2,few,CATSRGADGYTF
TRBV4-1,TRBJ1-1,many,CASSQDGNTEAFF
TRBV15,TRBJ1-1,.,CATSKGWNTEAFF
TRBV27,TRBJ1-1,many,CASSWASNTEAFF
TRBV19,TRBJ2-7,.,CASSTRQGAAYEQYF
TRBV20-1,TRBJ2-3,once,CSTRYLGTDTQYF
TRBV25-1,TRBJ2-3,.,CASSERGSSTDTQYF
TRBV7-8,TRBJ1-3,.,CASSQNRGRGNTIYF
TRBV6-4,TRBJ2-1,many,CASSDTSGGAYNEQFF
TRBV29-1,TRBJ1-1,.,CSVEVGAVNSF
TRBV12-3/TRBV12-4,TRBJ2-5,.,CASSPTWGLETQYF
TRBV4-2,TRBJ2-7,.,CASSQIRFYEQYF
TRBV29-1,TRBJ2-7,few,CSPSVSYEQYF
TRBV5-1,TRBJ2-3,.,CASSLVVAGARDTQYF
TRBV5-8,TRBJ2-1,many,CASSPWIDWDNEQFF